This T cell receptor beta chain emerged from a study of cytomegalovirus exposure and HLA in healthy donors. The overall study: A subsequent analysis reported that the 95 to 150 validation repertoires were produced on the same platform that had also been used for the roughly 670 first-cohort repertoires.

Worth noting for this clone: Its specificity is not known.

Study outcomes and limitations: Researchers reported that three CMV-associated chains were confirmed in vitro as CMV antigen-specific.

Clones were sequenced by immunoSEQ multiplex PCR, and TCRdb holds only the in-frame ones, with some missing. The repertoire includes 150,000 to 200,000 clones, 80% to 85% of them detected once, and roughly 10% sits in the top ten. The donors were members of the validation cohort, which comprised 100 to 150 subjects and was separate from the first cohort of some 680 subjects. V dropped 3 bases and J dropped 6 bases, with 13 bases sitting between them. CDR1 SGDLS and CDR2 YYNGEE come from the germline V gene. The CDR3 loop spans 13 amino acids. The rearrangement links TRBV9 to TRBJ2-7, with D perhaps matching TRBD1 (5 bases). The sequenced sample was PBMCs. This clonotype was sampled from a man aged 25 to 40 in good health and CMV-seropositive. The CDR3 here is CASSALRGGEQYF. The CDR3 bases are TGTGCCAGCAGCGCTTTAAGGGGCGGCGAGCAGTACTTC.